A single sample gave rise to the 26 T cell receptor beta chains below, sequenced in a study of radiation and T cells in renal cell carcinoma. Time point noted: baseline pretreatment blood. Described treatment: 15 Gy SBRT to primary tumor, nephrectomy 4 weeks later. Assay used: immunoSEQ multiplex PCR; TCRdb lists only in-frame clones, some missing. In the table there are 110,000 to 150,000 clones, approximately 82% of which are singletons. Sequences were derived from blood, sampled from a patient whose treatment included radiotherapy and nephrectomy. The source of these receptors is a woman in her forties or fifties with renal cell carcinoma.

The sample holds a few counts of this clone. The CDR3 DNA is TGTGCCAGCAGTGAACGGGGGTTGGGTGGCTACACCTTC. Protein sequence: CASSERGLGGYTF. This chain joins TRBV2 and TRBJ1-2; D may be TRBD1 (5 bases). This CDR3 contains 13 residues. Trimming pared 2 bases from V and 7 bases from J, leaving 11 bases between. Germline CDR1 SNHLY, CDR2 FYNNEI.

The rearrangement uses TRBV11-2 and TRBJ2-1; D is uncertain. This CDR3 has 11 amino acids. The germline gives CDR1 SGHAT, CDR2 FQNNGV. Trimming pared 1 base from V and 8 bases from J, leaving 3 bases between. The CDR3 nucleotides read TGTGCCAGCAGCTTAGCTTATGAGCAGTTCTTC. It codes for CASSLAYEQFF.

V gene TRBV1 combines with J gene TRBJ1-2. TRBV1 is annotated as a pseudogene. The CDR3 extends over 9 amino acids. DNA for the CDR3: TGCACCAGCGTCCCGACTTCTACCTTC. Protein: CTSVPTSTF.

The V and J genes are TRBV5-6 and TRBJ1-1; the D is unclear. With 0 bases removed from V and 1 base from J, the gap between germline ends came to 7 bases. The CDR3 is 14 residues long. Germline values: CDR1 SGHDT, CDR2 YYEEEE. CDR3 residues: CASSLGLQNTEAFF. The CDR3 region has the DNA TGTGCCAGCAGCTTGGGGCTCCAGAACACTGAAGCTTTCTTT.

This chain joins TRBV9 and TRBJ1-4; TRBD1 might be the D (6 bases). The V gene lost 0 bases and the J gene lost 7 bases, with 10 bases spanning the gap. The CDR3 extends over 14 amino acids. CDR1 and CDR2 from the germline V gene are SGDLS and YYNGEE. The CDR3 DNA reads TGTGCCAGCAGCGTAGTGGGACACGGTGAAAAACTGTTTTTT. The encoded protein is CASSVVGHGEKLFF.

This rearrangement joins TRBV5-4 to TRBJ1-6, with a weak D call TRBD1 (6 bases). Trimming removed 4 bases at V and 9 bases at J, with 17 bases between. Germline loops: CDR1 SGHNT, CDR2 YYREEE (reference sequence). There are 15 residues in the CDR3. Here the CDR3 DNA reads TGTGCCAGCAGCCACGGGGGCGCAGTTTTTTCACCCCTCCACTTT. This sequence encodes CASSHGGAVFSPLHF.

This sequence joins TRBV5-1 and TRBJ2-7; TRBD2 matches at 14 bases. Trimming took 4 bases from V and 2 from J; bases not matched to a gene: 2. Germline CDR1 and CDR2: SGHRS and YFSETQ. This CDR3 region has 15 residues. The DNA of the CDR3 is TGCGCCAGCAGCGGACTAGCGGGAGGTACCTACGAGCAGTACTTC. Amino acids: CASSGLAGGTYEQYF.

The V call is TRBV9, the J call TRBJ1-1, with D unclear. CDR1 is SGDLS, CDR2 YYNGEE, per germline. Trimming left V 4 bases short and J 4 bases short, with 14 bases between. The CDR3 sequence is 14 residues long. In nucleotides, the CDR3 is TGTGCCAGCAGCTCCGGGTCATATTCCACTGAAGCTTTCTTT. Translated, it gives CASSSGSYSTEAFF.

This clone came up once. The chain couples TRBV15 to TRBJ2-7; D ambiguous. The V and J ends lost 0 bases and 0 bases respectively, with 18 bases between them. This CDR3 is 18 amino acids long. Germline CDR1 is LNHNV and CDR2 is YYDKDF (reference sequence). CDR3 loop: CATSRDYRSALTSYEQYF. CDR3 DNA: TGTGCCACCAGCAGAGATTATCGGTCGGCTTTGACCTCCTACGAGCAGTACTTC. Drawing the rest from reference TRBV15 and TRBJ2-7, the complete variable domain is DAMVIQNPRYQVTQFGKPVTLSCSQTLNHNVMYWYQQKSSQAPKLLFHYYDKDFNNEADTPDNFQSRRPNTSFCFLDIRSPGLGDTAMYLCATSRDYRSALTSYEQYFGPGTRLTVT.

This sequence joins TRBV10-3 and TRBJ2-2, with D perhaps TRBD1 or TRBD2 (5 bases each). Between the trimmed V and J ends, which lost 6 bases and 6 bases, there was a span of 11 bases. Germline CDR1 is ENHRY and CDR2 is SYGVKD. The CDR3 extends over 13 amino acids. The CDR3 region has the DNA TGTGCCATCAGCACCGGGACCGCCGGGGAGCTGTTTTTT. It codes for CAISTGTAGELFF.

The DNA for the CDR3 is TGTGCCAGCAGATCGGGACAGGGGGGCACTGAAGCTTTCTTT. Translating gives CASRSGQGGTEAFF. The chain recombines TRBV9 with TRBJ1-1, with 11 bases identical to TRBD1. The CDR3 spans 14 residues. Per the germline V gene, CDR1 is SGDLS and CDR2 is YYNGEE. V lost 5 bases, J lost 4 bases, and 4 bases stayed unmatched.

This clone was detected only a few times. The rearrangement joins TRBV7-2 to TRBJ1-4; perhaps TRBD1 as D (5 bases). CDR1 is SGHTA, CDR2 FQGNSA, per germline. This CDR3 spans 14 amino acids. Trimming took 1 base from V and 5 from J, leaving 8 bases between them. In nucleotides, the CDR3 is TGTGCCAGCAGCTTAGGTTCAGGGAATGAAAAACTGTTTTTT. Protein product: CASSLGSGNEKLFF.

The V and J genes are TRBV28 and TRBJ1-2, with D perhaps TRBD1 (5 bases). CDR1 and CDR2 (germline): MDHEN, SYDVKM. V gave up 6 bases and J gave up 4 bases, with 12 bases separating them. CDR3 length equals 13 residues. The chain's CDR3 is CASRGTGIYGYTF. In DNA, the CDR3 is TGTGCCAGCAGGGGAACAGGTATCTATGGCTACACCTTC.

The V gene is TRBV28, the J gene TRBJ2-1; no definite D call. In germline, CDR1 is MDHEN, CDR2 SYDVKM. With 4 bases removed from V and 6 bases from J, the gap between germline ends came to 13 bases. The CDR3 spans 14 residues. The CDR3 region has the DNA TGTGCCAGCAGTTCGAGCCGGGTGCGCAATGAGCAGTTCTTC. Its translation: CASSSSRVRNEQFF.

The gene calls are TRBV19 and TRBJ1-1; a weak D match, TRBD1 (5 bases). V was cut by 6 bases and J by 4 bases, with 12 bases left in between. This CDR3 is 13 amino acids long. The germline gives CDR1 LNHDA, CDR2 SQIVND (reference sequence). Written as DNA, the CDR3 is TGTGCCAGTAGGAAGGGGCAGGGCACTGAAGCTTTCTTT. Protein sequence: CASRKGQGTEAFF.

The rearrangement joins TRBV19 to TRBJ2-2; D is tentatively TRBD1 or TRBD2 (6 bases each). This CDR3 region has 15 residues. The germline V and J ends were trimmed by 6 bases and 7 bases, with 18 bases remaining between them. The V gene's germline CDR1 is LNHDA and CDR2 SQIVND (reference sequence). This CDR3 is CASRWGAGAIGELFF. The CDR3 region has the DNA TGTGCCAGTAGATGGGGGGCAGGGGCGATCGGGGAGCTGTTTTTT.

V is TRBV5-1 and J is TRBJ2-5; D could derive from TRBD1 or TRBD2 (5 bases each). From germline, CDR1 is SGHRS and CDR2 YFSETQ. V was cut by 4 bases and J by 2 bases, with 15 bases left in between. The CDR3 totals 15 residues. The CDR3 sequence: CASSRNMGPQETQYF. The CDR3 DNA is TGCGCCAGCAGCCGCAACATGGGACCTCAAGAGACCCAGTACTTC.

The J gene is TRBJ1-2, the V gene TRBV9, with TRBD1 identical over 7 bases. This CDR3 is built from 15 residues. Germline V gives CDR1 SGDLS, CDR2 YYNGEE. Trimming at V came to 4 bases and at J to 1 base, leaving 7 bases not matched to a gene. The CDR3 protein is CASSPGQGVNYGYTF. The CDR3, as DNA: TGTGCCAGCAGCCCAGGGCAGGGGGTTAACTATGGCTACACCTTC.

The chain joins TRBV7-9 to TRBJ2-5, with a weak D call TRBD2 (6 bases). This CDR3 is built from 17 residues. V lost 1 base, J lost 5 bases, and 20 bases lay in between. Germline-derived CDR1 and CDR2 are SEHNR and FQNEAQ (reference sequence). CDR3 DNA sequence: TGTGCCAGCAGCTTAGTAGGTGGAGGAGCGGGCTTGGAGACCCAGTACTTC. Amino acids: CASSLVGGGAGLETQYF.

CDR3 in DNA: TGTGCCAGTGGGGCCGACAGGGAAAGGGATGGCTACACCTTC. This sequence encodes CASGADRERDGYTF. The chain employs TRBV2 and TRBJ1-2, with TRBD1 matching 7 bases. CDR3 length: 14 residues. Germline-derived CDR1 and CDR2 are SNHLY and FYNNEI. V was clipped by 9 bases and J by 6 bases; unmatched bases: 13.

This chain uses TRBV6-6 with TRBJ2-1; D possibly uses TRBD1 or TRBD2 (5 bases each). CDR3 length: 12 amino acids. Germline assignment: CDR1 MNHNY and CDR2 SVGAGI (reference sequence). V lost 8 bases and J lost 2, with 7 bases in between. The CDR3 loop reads CASGDPYNEQFF. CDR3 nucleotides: TGTGCCAGCGGGGACCCCTACAATGAGCAGTTCTTC.

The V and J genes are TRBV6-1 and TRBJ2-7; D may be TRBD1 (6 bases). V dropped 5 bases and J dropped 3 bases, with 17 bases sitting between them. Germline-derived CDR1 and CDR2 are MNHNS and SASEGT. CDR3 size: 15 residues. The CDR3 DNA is TGTGCCAGCAGTCCCCAGGACAGTTTACACTACGAGCAGTACTTC. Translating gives CASSPQDSLHYEQYF.

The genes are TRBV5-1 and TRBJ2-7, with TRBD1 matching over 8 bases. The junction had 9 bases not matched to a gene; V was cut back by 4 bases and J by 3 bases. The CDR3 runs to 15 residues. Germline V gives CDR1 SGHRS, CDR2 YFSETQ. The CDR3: CASSRTDRVSYEQYF. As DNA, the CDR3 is TGCGCCAGCAGCCGAACGGACAGGGTAAGCTACGAGCAGTACTTC.

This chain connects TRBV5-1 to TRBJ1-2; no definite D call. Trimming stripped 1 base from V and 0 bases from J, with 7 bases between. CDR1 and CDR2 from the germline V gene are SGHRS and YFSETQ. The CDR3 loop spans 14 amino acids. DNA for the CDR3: TGCGCCAGCAGCTTGTTAGATACTAACTATGGCTACACCTTC. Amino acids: CASSLLDTNYGYTF.

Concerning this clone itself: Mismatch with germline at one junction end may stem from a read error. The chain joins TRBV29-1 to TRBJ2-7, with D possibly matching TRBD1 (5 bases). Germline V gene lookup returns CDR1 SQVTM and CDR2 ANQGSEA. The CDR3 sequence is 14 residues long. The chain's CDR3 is CSVKESGLGYEQYF. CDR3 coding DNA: TGCAGCGTTAAAGAGTCAGGGTTAGGGTACGAGCAGTACTTC.

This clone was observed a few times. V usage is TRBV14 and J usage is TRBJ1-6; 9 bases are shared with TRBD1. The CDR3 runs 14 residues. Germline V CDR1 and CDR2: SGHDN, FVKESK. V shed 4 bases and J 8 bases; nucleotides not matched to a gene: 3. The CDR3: CASSPGQGHSPLHF. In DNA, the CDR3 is TGTGCCAGCAGCCCAGGACAGGGGCATTCACCCCTCCACTTT.